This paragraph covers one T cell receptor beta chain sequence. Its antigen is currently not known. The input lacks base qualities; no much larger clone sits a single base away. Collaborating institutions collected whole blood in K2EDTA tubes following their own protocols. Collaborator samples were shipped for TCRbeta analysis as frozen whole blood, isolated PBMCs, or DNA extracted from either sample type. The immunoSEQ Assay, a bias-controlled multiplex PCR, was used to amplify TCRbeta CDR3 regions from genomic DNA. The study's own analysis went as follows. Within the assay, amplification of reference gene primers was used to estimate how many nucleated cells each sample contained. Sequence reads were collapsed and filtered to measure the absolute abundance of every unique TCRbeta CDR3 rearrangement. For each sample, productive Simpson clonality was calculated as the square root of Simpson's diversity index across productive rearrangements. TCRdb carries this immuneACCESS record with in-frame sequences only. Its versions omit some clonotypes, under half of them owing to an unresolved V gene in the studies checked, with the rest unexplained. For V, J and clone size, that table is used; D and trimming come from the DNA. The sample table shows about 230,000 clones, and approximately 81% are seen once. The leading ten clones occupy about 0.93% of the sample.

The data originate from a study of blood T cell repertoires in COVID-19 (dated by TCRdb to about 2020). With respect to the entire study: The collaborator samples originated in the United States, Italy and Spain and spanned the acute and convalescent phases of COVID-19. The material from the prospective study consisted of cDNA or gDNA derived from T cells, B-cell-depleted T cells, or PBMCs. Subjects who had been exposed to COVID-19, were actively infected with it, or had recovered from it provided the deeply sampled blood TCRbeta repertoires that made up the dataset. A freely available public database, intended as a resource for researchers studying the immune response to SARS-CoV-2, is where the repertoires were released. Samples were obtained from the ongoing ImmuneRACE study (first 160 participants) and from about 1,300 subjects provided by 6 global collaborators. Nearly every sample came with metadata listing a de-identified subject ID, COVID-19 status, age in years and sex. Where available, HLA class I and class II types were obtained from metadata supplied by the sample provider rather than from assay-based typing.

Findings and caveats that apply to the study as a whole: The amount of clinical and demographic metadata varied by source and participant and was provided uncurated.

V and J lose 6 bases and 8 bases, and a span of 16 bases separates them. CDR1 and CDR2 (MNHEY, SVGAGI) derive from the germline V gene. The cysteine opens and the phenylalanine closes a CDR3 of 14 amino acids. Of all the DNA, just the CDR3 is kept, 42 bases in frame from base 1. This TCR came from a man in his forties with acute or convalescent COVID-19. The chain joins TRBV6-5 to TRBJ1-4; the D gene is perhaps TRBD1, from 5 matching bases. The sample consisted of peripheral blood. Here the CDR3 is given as CASRPPGVLEKLFF. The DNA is TGTGCCAGCAGGCCCCCGGGGGTATTAGAAAAACTGTTTTTT.